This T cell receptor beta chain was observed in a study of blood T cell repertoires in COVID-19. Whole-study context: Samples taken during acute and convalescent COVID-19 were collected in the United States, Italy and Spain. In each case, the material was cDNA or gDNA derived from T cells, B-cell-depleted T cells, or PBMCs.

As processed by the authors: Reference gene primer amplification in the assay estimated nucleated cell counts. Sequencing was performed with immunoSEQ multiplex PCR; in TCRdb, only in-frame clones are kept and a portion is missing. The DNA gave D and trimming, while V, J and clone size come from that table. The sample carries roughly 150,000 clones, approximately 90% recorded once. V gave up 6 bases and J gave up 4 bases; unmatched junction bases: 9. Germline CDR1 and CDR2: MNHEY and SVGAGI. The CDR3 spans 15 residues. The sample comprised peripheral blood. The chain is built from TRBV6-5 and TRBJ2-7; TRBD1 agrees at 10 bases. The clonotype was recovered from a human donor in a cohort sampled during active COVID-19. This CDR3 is CASRARDRGGYEQYF. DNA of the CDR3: TGTGCCAGCAGGGCCCGGGACAGGGGTGGTTACGAGCAGTACTTC.